This T cell receptor (beta chain) was sequenced in a study of shared clonotypes between healthy human individuals. Researchers ran the assay at a deep level. Per the study methods: Junction-only sequences without quality scores came from ImmunoSEQ, so filtering differed. The table came from immunoSEQ multiplex PCR; TCRdb's copy has only in-frame clones and leaves some out. V, J and clone size were drawn from that table, and D and trimming were deduced from the DNA. Of some 500,000 clones in the sample, roughly 95% were seen once. This CDR3 comprises 13 residues. Germline V gene lookup returns CDR1 SGHVS and CDR2 FQNEAQ. V lost 3 bases to trimming and J lost 8 bases, with 11 bases between them.

Source material: naive CD4+ T cells sorted from blood. The subset is: CD45RA+ positively selected. The origin of this receptor is a woman in her 30s in good health. This chain links TRBV7-8 with TRBJ1-5; a weak D match, TRBD1 (6 bases). The CDR3 spells CASSLGGQEPQHF. For the CDR3, the DNA is TGTGCCAGCAGCTTGGGGGGGCAGGAGCCCCAGCATTTT.